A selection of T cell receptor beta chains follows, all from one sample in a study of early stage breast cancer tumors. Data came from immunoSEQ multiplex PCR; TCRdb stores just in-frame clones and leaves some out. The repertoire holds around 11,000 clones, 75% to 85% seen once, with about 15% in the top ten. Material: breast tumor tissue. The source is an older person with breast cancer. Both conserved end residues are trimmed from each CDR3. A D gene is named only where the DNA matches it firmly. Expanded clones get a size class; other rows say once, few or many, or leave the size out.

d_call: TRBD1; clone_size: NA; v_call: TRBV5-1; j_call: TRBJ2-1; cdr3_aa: ASSLAEGQFNEQF
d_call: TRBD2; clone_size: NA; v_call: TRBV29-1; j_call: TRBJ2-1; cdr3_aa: SVGKRGGDEQF
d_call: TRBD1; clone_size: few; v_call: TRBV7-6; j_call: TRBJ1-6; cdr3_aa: ASSARGLGNSPLH
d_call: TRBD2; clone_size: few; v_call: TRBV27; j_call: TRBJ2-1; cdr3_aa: ASSLSVGTSGTGEQF
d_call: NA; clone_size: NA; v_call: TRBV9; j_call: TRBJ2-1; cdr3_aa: ASSAHRYNEQF
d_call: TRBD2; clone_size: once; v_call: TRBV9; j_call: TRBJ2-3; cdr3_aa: ASSGLAGEADTQY
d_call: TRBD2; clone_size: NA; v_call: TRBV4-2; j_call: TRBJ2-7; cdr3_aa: ASSQELAGVYEQY
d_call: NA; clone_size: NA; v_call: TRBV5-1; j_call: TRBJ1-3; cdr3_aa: ASSFTGSSLSSGNTIY
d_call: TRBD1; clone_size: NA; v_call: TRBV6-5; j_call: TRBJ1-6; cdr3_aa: ASTGQDNSPLH
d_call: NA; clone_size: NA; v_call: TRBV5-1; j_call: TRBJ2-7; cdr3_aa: ASSLGKEESSYEQY
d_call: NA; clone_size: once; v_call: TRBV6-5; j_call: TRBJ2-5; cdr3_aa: ASTAGGTQY
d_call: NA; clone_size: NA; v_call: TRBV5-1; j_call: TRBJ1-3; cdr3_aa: ASSSGGTDRGGNTIY
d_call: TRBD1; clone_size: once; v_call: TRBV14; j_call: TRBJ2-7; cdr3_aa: ASSQERWRQGNGEQY
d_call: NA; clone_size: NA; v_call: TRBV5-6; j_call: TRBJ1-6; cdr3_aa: ASSWGPQDPPALH
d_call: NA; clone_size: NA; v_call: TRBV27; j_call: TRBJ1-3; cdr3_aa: ASSLGLSGNTIY
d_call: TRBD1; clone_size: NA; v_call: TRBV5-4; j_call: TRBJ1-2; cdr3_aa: ASSLSGQGSNYGYT
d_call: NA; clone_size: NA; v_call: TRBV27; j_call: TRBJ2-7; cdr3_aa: ASSFTRAGEQY
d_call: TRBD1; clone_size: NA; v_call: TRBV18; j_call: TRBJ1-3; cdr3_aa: ASSSPGQGAIY
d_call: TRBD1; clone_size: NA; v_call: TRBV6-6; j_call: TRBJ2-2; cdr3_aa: AMGQANTGELF
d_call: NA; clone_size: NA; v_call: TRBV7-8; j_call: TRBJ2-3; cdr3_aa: ASSKRRTTDTQY
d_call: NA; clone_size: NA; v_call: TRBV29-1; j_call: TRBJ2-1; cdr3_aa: SVPRIGDFNEQF
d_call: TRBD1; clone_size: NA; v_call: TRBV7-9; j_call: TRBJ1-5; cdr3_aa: ASSLGQGGQPQH
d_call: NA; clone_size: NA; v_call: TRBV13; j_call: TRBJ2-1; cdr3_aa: ASSLNRREQF